The 14 T cell receptor beta chains given below trace back to one sample, sequenced in a study of human versus mouse CDR3 diversity and MHC coevolution. This table comes from immunoSEQ multiplex PCR, and its TCRdb copy is limited to in-frame clones, with some not included. Here the sample spans tens of thousands of clones, under 95% being singletons. The source material was naive CD4+ T cells from blood. Subset noted: CD45RO-negative CD62L-positive naive CD4 T cells. The source is a person between 25 and 70 years old in good health.

The chain couples TRBV2 to TRBJ2-1, with D possibly TRBD2 on 5 matching bases. V was cut by 6 bases and J by 0 bases, with 9 bases left in between. This CDR3 spans 14 amino acids. The germline V gene encodes CDR1 SNHLY and CDR2 FYNNEI. The CDR3 sequence: CASSGVYSYNEQFF. The CDR3 nucleotides read TGTGCCAGCAGCGGGGTTTACTCCTACAATGAGCAGTTCTTC.

This chain connects TRBV19 to TRBJ1-2, with D unclear. Trimming shortened V by 7 bases and J by 5 bases, and 14 bases separated the two germline ends. CDR1 and CDR2 from the germline V gene are LNHDA and SQIVND (reference sequence). The CDR3 length is 13 residues. CDR3 DNA sequence: TGTGCCAGTAAACTCCCGGGTTTTTATGGCTACACCTTC. The encoded protein is CASKLPGFYGYTF.

The genes are TRBV6-5 and TRBJ2-7; 9 positions agree with TRBD1. V was clipped by 2 bases and J by 4 bases; unmatched bases: 6. Germline V gene data show CDR1 as MNHEY and CDR2 as SVGAGI. The CDR3 has 15 amino acids. The DNA for the CDR3 is TGTGCCAGCAGTTACATGGGGGACAGGGTGTACGAGCAGTACTTC. Translated, it gives CASSYMGDRVYEQYF.

The chain joins TRBV27 to TRBJ1-3, with TRBD1 matching 7 bases. Germline V lookup: CDR1 MNHEY, CDR2 SMNVEV (reference sequence). J gave up 2 bases and V 8 bases, and 6 bases lay outside the gene matches. The CDR3 sequence is 14 residues long. This CDR3 is CASGRQGTGNTIYF. The CDR3 DNA reads as TGTGCCAGCGGTCGACAGGGTACTGGAAACACCATATATTTT.

The chain couples TRBV25-1 to TRBJ2-3; D is uncertain. Germline CDR1 is MGHDK and CDR2 is SYGVNS. Trimming took off 7 bases at V and 0 bases at J, with 5 bases between the two ends. This CDR3 contains 12 residues. The CDR3: CASTTSTDTQYF. DNA of the CDR3: TGTGCCAGCACAACTAGCACAGATACGCAGTATTTT.

In its sample, this clone was seen once. The chain couples TRBV7-2 to TRBJ2-2, with D perhaps TRBD2 (5 bases). The CDR3 covers 13 residues. Trimming removed 3 bases from V and 6 bases from J, with 8 bases in between. From germline, CDR1 is SGHTA and CDR2 FQGNSA. CDR3 in DNA: TGTGCCAGCAGCTTTGGGCGGGCCGGGGAGCTGTTTTTT. Its protein product is CASSFGRAGELFF. The full variable domain, in which reference TRBV7-2 and TRBJ2-2 provide the parts outside the CDR3, is GAGVSQSPSNKVTEKGKDVELRCDPISGHTALYWYRQSLGQGLEFLIYFQGNSAPDKSGLPSDRFSAERTGGSVSTLTIQRTQQEDSAVYLCASSFGRAGELFFGEGSRLTVL.

The sample holds one count of this clone. V gene TRBV18 combines with J gene TRBJ2-3; 9 positions match TRBD1. Germline CDR1 KGHSH, CDR2 LQKENI. V trimming: 4 bases; J trimming: 6 bases; junction bases outside the gene matches: 5. The CDR3 totals 14 residues. The CDR3 DNA sequence: TGTGCCAGCTCACTACTGGGGACAGGGGATACGCAGTATTTT. Translating gives CASSLLGTGDTQYF.

The chain joins TRBV14 to TRBJ2-5, with TRBD1 matching 10 bases. This CDR3 region has 15 residues. Germline CDR1 SGHDN, CDR2 FVKESK. J was trimmed by 2 bases and V by 4 bases; bases with no gene match: 4. In DNA, the CDR3 is TGTGCCAGCAGCCCGGGGACAGGGGCACAAGAGACCCAGTACTTC. It translates to CASSPGTGAQETQYF.

This clone was seen a few times. In nucleotides, the CDR3 is TGTGCCATCAGTGACCGTCAACAGGGGAACTATGGCTACACCTTC. This encodes CAISDRQQGNYGYTF. The genes are TRBV10-3 and TRBJ1-2; 7 bases line up with TRBD1. Germline trimming cut 3 bases from V and 2 bases from J; bases unmatched to any gene: 6. Germline V gene lookup returns CDR1 ENHRY and CDR2 SYGVKD. The CDR3 runs 15 residues.

This chain links TRBV6-1 with TRBJ1-2, with D unresolved. The germline V gene has CDR1 MNHNS and CDR2 SASEGT. The CDR3 has 13 residues. Trimming left V 3 bases short and J 4 bases short, with 9 bases between. The CDR3 sequence: CASSDNGLYGYTF. The CDR3 region has the DNA TGTGCCAGCAGTGATAACGGTCTCTATGGCTACACCTTC.

In DNA form, the CDR3 reads TGCAGCGTTTGCGGGGTCTTGAACACTGAAGCTTTCTTT. It specifies CSVCGVLNTEAFF. The gene calls are TRBV29-1 and TRBJ1-1; D gene uncertain. V lost 5 bases to trimming and J lost 0 bases, with 10 bases between them. The CDR3 totals 13 residues. Germline lookup yields CDR1 SQVTM and CDR2 ANQGSEA.

V gene TRBV5-1 combines with J gene TRBJ2-5, with TRBD2 matching over 9 bases. Germline CDR1 and CDR2: SGHRS and YFSETQ. V was clipped by 0 bases and J by 5 bases; unmatched bases: 8. There are 16 residues in the CDR3. CDR3 sequence: CASSLGKTSGQETQYF. The DNA for the CDR3 is TGCGCCAGCAGCTTGGGTAAGACTAGCGGTCAGGAGACCCAGTACTTC.

This chain links TRBV6-1 with TRBJ1-5; D unclear. This CDR3 is 13 amino acids long. Trimming stripped 2 bases from V and 6 bases from J, with 8 bases between. Germline V gene sequence: CDR1 MNHNS, CDR2 SASEGT. The CDR3 DNA reads as TGTGCCAGCAGTGAAATGGTAGCTCAGCCCCAGCATTTT. Residues: CASSEMVAQPQHF.

The rearrangement uses TRBV7-2 and TRBJ2-7; 8 nucleotides agree with TRBD2. Germline V gene lookup returns CDR1 SGHTA and CDR2 FQGNSA. This CDR3 contains 15 residues. V was pared by 4 bases and J by 1 base, with 6 bases of the junction left unmatched. DNA for the CDR3: TGTGCCAGCAGCTCCAGCGGGGGCCCTTCCTACGAGCAGTACTTC. Protein: CASSSSGGPSYEQYF.